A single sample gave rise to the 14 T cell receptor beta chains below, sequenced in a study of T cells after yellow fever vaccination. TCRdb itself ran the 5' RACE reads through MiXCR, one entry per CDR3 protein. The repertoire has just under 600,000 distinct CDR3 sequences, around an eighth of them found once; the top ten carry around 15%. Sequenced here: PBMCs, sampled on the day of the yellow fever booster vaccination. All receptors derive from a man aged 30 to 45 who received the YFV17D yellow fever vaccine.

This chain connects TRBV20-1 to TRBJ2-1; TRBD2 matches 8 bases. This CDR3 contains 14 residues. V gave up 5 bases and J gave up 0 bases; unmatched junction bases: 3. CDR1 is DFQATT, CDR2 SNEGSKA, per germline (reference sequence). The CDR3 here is CSAPSGSSYNEQFF. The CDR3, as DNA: TGCAGTGCTCCCAGCGGGAGCTCCTACAATGAGCAGTTCTTC.

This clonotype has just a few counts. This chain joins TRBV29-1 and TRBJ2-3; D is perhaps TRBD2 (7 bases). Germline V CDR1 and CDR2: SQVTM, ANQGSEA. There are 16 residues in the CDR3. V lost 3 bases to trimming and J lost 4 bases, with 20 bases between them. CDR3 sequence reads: CSVEGGAGRIPDTQYF. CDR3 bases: TGCAGCGTTGAGGGGGGGGCAGGCCGGATCCCAGATACGCAGTATTTT.

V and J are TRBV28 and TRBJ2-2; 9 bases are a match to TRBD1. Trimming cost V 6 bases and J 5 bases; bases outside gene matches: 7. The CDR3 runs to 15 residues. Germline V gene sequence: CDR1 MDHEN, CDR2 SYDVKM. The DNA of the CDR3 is TGTGCCAGCAGATCCGGGACAGGGTCGACCGGGGAGCTGTTTTTT. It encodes CASRSGTGSTGELFF.

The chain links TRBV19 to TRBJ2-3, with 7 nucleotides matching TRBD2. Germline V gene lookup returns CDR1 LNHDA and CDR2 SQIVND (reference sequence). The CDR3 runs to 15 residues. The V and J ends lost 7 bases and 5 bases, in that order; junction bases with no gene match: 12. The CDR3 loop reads CASNGKRDLRDTQYF. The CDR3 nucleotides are TGTGCCAGTAATGGGAAGCGGGACTTGAGAGATACGCAGTATTTT.

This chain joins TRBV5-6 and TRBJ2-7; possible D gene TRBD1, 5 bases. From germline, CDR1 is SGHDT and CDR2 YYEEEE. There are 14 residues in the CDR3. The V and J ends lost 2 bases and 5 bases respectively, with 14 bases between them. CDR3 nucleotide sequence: TGTGCCAGCAGCTTTCCCAGGGTTAGGGACGAGCAGTACTTC. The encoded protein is CASSFPRVRDEQYF.

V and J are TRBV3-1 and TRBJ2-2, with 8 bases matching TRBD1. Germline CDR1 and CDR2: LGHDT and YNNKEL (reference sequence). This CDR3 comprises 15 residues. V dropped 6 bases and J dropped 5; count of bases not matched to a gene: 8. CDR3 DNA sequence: TGTGCCAGCAGAAGACAGGGGATCAAGACCGGGGAGCTGTTTTTT. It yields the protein CASRRQGIKTGELFF.

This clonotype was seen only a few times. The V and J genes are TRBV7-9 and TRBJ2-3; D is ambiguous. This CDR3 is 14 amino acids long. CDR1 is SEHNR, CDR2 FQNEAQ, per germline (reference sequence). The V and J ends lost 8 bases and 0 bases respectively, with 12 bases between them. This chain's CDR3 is CASAISISTDTQYF. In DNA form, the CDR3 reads TGTGCCAGCGCTATTTCTATCAGCACAGATACGCAGTATTTT.

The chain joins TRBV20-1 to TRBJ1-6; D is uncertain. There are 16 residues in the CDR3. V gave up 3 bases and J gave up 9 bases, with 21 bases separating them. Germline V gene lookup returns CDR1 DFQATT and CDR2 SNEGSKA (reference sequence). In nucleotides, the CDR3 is TGCAGTGCTAGGCCCCCATCTGGAGGTTTCAGTTCACCCCTCCACTTT. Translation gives CSARPPSGGFSSPLHF.

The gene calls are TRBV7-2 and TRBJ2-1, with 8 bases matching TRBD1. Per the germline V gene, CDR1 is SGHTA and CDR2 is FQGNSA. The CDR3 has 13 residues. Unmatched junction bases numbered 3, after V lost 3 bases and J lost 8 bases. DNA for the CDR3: TGTGCCAGCAGCTTTGGACAGGGCTATGAGCAGTTCTTC. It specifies CASSFGQGYEQFF.

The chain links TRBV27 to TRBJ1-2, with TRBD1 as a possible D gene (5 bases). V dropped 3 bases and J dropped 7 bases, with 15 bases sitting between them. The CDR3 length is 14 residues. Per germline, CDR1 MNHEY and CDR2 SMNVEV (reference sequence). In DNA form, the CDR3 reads TGTGCCAGCAGTTTGGGGCGGGGAATAGGTGGCTACACCTTC. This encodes CASSLGRGIGGYTF.

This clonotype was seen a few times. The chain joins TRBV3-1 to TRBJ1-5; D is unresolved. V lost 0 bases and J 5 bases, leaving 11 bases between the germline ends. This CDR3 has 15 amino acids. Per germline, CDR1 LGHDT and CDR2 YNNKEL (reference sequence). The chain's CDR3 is CASSQDGQSYQPQHF. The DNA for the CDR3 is TGTGCCAGCAGCCAAGATGGGCAGAGTTATCAGCCCCAGCATTTT. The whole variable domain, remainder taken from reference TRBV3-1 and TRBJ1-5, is DTAVSQTPKYLVTQMGNDKSIKCEQNLGHDTMYWYKQDSKKFLKIMFSYNNKELIINETVPNRFSPKSPDKAHLNLHINSLELGDSAVYFCASSQDGQSYQPQHFGDGTRLSIL.

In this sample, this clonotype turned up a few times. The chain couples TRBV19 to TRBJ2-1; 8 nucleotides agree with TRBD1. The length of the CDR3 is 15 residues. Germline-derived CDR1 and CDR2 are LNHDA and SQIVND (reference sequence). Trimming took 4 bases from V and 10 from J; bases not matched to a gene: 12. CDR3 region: CASSSIAGGAGEQFF. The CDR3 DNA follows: TGTGCCAGTAGTAGCATCGCAGGGGGCGCAGGGGAGCAGTTCTTC.

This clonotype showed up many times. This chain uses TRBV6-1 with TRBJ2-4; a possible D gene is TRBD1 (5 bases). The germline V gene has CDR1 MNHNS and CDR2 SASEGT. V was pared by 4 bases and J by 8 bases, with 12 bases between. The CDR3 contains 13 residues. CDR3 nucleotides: TGTGCCAGCAGTGGAATGGGGCGGCACATTCAGTACTTC. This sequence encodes CASSGMGRHIQYF.

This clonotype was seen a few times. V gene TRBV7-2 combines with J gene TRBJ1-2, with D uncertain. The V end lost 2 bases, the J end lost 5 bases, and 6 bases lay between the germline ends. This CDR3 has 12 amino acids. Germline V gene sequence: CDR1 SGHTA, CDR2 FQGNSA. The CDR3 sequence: CASSLNRYGYTF. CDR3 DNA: TGTGCCAGCAGCTTAAACCGGTATGGCTACACCTTC.